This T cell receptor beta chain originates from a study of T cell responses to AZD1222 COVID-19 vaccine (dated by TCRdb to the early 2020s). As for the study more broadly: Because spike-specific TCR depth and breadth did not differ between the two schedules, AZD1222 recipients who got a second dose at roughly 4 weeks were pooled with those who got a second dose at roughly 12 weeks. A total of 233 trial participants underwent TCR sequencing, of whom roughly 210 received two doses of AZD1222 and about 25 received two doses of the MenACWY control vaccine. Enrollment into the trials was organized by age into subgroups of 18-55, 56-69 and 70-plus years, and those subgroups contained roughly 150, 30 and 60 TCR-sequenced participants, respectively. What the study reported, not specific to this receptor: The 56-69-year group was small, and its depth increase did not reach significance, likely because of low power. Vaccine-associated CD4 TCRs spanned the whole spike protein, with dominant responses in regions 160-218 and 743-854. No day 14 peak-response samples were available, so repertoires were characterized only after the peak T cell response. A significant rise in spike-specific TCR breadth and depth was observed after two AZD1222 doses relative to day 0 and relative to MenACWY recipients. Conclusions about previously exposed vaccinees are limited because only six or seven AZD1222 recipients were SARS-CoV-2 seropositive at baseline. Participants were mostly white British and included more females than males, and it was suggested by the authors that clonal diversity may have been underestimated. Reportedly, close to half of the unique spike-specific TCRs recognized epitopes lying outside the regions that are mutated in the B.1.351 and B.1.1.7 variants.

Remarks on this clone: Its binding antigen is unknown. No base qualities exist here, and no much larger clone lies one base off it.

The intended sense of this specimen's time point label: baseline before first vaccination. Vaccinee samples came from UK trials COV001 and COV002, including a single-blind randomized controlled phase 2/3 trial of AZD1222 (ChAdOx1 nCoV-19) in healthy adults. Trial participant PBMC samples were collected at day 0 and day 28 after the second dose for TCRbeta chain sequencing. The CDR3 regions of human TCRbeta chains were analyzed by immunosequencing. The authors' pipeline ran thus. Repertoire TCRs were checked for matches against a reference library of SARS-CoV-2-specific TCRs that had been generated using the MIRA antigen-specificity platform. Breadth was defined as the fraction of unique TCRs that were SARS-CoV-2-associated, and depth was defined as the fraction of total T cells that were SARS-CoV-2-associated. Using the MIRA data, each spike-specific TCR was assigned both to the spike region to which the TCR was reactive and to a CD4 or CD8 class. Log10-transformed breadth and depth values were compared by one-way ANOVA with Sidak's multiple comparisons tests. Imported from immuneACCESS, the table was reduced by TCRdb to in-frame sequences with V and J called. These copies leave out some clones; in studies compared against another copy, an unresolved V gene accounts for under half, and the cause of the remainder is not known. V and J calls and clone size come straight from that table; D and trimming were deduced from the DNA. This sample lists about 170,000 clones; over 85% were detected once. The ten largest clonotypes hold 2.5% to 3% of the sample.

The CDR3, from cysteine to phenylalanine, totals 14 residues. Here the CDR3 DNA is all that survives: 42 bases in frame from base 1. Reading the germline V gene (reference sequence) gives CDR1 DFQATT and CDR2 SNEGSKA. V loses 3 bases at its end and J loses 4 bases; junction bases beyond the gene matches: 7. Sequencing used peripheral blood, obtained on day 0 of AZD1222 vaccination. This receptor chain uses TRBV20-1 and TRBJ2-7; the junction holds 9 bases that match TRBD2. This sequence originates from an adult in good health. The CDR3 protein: CSASKGGRGYEQYF. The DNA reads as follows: TGCAGTGCTAGTAAAGGCGGGAGGGGGTACGAGCAGTACTTC.